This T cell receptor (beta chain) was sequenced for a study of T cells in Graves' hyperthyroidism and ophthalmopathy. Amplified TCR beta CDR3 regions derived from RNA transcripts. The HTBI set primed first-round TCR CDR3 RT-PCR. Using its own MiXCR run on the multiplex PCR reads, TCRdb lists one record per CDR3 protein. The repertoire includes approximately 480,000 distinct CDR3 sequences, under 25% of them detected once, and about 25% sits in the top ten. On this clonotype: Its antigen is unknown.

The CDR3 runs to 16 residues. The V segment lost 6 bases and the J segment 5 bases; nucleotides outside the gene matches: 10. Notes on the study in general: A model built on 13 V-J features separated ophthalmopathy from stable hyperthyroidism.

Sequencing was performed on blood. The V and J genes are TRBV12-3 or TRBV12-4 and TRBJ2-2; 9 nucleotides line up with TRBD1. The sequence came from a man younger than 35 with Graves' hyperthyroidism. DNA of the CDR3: TGTGCCAGCAGCAAAGGTCGGACAGGGGAAACCGGGGAGCTGTTTTTT. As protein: CASSKGRTGETGELFF.